This passage covers 17 T cell receptor beta chains from one sample sequenced in a study of CXCR3-negative and CXCR3-positive naive CD8 T cells. Broader study findings: CXCR3-expressing naive cells carried TRB CDR3s more hydrophobic than those of CXCR3-negative naive cells.

Their antigens are not known. The TRB libraries of cDNA were built by UMI-labeled 5' RACE. TCRdb reprocessed the 5' RACE reads, with one entry per CDR3 protein and no DNA. The sample's table shows about 110,000 distinct CDR3 sequences. Source material: naive CXCR3+ CD8+ T cells from blood. Subset specified: CD45RO-CCR7+CD27+CD95- naive CD8+ T cells expressing CXCR3 (TNR3+). The receptors stem from a human donor in good health. Some clones in this sample may be carry-over from other donors' samples.

This sequence joins TRBV29-1 and TRBJ1-1; the TCRdb D gene call, TRBD1, has no DNA to confirm it. CDR3 size: 13 residues. Germline CDR1 reads SQVTM; CDR2 reads ANQGSEA. CDR3 in amino acids: CSVEDLGQTEAFF.

The CDR3 region is CASSQGRETHLGRDGELFF. The gene calls are TRBV10-1 and TRBJ2-2; TCRdb outputs TRBD1, but without DNA this stays unchecked. Germline values: CDR1 WNHNN, CDR2 SYGVQD (reference sequence). The CDR3 sequence is 19 residues long.

This chain connects TRBV10-3 to TRBJ2-4; no DNA is available, so the TRBD1 call from TCRdb remains unchecked. CDR3 length equals 14 residues. Germline assignment: CDR1 ENHRY and CDR2 SYGVKD. The CDR3: CAISELGAGDIQYF.

This chain's CDR3 is CASSFASYEQYF. The chain carries TRBV7-9 and TRBJ2-7. The CDR3 is made up of 12 amino acids. The V gene's germline CDR1 is SEHNR and CDR2 FQNEAQ (reference sequence).

V and J are TRBV6-5 and TRBJ1-6; the TCRdb D gene call, TRBD1, has no DNA to confirm it. Germline CDR1 MNHEY, CDR2 SVGAGI. CDR3 size: 16 residues. CDR3: CASRQGTSSYNSPLHF.

The V call is TRBV7-9, the J call TRBJ2-5; TCRdb returns TRBD1, unconfirmable since there is no DNA. CDR3 length: 15 residues. Germline CDR1 is SEHNR and CDR2 is FQNEAQ (reference sequence). The CDR3 is CASSSAGGVEETQYF.

The V and J genes are TRBV11-2 and TRBJ1-3. The germline V gene has CDR1 SGHAT and CDR2 FQNNGV. The CDR3 spans 15 residues. CDR3 residues: CASSHVSSSGNTIYF.

The V gene is TRBV7-2, the J gene TRBJ1-1. CDR3 length: 13 amino acids. CDR1 is SGHTA, CDR2 FQGNSA, per germline. The CDR3 protein is CASSLVGSTEAFF.

The V call is TRBV30, the J call TRBJ2-7; TCRdb outputs TRBD1, but without DNA this stays unchecked. This CDR3 has 14 residues. Per the germline V gene, CDR1 is GTSNPN and CDR2 is SVGIG (reference sequence). The CDR3 spells CAWSLEAGLGEQYF. Looking up the rest from reference TRBV30 and TRBJ2-7 gives the full variable domain: SQTIHQWPATLVQPVGSPLSLECTVEGTSNPNLYWYRQAAGRGLQLLFYSVGIGQISSEVPQNLSASRPQDRQFILSSKKLLLSDSGFYLCAWSLEAGLGEQYFGPGTRLTVT.

The chain is built from TRBV20-1 and TRBJ1-2; TCRdb names TRBD1, which stays unverified in the absence of DNA. The CDR3 contains 11 residues. CDR1 is DFQATT and CDR2 is SNEGSKA in the germline V gene (reference sequence). CDR3 sequence reads: CSASVGGYYTF.

This sequence joins TRBV5-1 and TRBJ2-1; TCRdb designates TRBD1, a call that cannot be tested without DNA. CDR3 length: 18 amino acids. The germline gives CDR1 SGHRS, CDR2 YFSETQ. This chain's CDR3 is CASSLQWTEELPLNEQLF.

The chain carries TRBV7-9 and TRBJ2-7. The germline V gene has CDR1 SEHNR and CDR2 FQNEAQ (reference sequence). The CDR3 runs 14 residues. The CDR3 loop is CASSLETGLYEQYF.

This chain connects TRBV29-1 to TRBJ1-1. CDR3 size: 12 residues. CDR1 is SQVTM and CDR2 is ANQGSEA in the germline V gene. The CDR3 spells CSVAVMNTEALF.

This rearrangement joins TRBV7-3 to TRBJ2-5; TCRdb gives TRBD1 as the D gene, but with no DNA this cannot be confirmed. CDR1 and CDR2 (germline): SGHTA, FQGTGA. This CDR3 comprises 15 residues. CDR3: CASSPGWQRQETQYF.

V is TRBV30 and J is TRBJ2-5. Germline lookup yields CDR1 GTSNPN and CDR2 SVGIG (reference sequence). This CDR3 is built from 14 residues. The CDR3 reads CAWRQTHFRETQYF.

The CDR3 here is CASNPRGAYNEQFF. The gene calls are TRBV6-2 or TRBV6-3 and TRBJ2-1. The CDR3 is 14 residues long. Looked up from germline, CDR1 is MNHEY and CDR2 is SVGEGT.

This sequence joins TRBV19 and TRBJ2-7; TCRdb outputs TRBD1, but without DNA this stays unchecked. This CDR3 region has 14 residues. Germline CDR1 reads LNHDA; CDR2 reads SQIVND (reference sequence). CDR3 residues: CASSWGGGTYEQYF.